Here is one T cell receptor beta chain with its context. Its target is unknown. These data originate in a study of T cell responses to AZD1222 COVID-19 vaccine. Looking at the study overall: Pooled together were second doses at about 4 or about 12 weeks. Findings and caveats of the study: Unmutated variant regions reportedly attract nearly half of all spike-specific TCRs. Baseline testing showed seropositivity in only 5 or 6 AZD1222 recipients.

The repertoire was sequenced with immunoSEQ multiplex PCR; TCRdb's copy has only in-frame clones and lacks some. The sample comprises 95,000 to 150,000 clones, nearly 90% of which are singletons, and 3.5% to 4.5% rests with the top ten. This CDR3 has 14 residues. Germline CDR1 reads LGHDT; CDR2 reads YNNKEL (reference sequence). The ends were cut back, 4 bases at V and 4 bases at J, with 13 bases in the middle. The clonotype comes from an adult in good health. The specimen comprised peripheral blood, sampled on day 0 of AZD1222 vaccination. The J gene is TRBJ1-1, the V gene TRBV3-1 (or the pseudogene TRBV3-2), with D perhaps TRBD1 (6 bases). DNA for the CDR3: TGTGCCAGCAGCCCACGGGGGGCTGGCACTGAAGCTTTCTTT. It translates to CASSPRGAGTEAFF.